This T cell receptor (beta chain) is from a study of cytomegalovirus exposure and HLA in healthy donors. This CDR3 spans 14 amino acids. The germline CDR1 and CDR2 sequences are KGHSH and LQKENI. Trimming cost V 5 bases and J 3 bases, with 13 bases left between them. This clone was recorded only once. Its antigen is not known. Study observations and caveats: The authors later found HLA-associated TCR beta chains more clonally expanded than equally common others. The listing of 150 to 200 TCR beta chains classed them as cytomegalovirus-associated. TRBV6-2, TRBV6-3 and some other V segments were unresolvable in 87-base-pair reads. About 90% or about 30% of the time was how often most TCR beta V segments were productive, according to an earlier analysis.

The primer mix had 60 Vbeta and 13 Jbeta primers. Only in-frame clones appear in the TCRdb table, and some are missing; sequencing was by immunoSEQ multiplex PCR. The sample yields 120,000 to 150,000 clones, 73% seen once. This chain uses TRBV18 with TRBJ1-1, with D possibly TRBD1 on 5 matching bases. The sequencing sample was made of PBMCs. This sequence was found in a human donor in good health. CDR3 in DNA: TGTGCCAGCTCAGTTGTAGGCAGGGACACTGAAGCTTTCTTT. Translated: CASSVVGRDTEAFF. Together with reference TRBV18 and TRBJ1-1, the CDR3 gives the full variable domain: NAGVMQNPRHLVRRRGQEARLRCSPMKGHSHVYWYRQLPEEGLKFMVYLQKENIIDESGMPKERFSAEFPKEGPSILRIQQVVRGDSAAYFCASSVVGRDTEAFFGQGTRLTVV.